This T cell receptor beta chain emerged from a study of T cells expressing NK-cell markers. Overall study results and limits: Nothing established the HCMV specificity of expanded NKG2C+ T cell clones.

Looked up from germline, CDR1 is MDHEN and CDR2 is SYDVKM. The CDR3 is made up of 15 amino acids. As to this clonotype: Its antigen remains unidentified.

TCRdb reprocessed the 5' RACE reads, keeping one entry per CDR3 protein, no DNA. The sample has 400,000 to 550,000 distinct CDR3 sequences. The sequence derives from a woman between 18 and 70 years old in good health. Sequenced material: blood T cells: a sorted CD56 or NKG2C T cell subset, CD4+ or CD8+ T cells, or bulk PBMC T cells (not recorded which). J is TRBJ2-6 and V is TRBV28; there is no DNA to check the TCRdb D call of TRBD2. The CDR3 here is CASTLEGIGANVLTF.